This T cell receptor beta chain derives from a study of cytomegalovirus exposure and HLA in healthy donors. Whole-study results and caveats: A previous analysis found most TCR beta V segments productive roughly 87% or roughly 30% of the time. In vitro checks showed that three CMV-associated chains really do target CMV antigens.

This clone was counted only a few times. The antigen remains unidentified. Vbeta (60) and Jbeta (13) primers were used in the PCR. TCRdb's copy holds only in-frame clones and misses some; the assay was immunoSEQ multiplex PCR. The profile covers approximately 190,000 clones, with more than 80% appearing a single time and about 2.6% taken by the ten largest. Specimen: PBMCs. This sequence originates from a woman aged 45-59 years in good health and CMV-seropositive.

The CDR3 DNA follows: TGTGCCAGCAGCCCCGACTCGGGTGAGCAGTTCTTC. Its protein is CASSPDSGEQFF. This chain joins TRBV7-3 and TRBJ2-1, with D uncertain. Germline lookup yields CDR1 SGHTA and CDR2 FQGTGA. The V end was cut by 5 bases, the J end by 9 bases, with 11 bases between. The CDR3 covers 12 residues.